Listed below are T cell receptor beta chains from one sample, sequenced in a study of a mutant IDH1 vaccine in newly diagnosed glioma. These receptors' antigens are unknown. Only in-frame clones appear in the TCRdb table, and some are missing; sequencing was by immunoSEQ multiplex PCR. The table includes around 55,000 clones, about four fifths detected once. The sample consisted of PBMCs, taken from a glioma patient whose treatment included an IDH1 peptide vaccine. All receptors derive from a man aged 40-55 years with glioma. Each CDR3 is given with its conserved first and last residue. A D gene is named only where the DNA matches it firmly. Where a row states a size, it is once, few, many or the class of an expanded clone; other rows omit it.

TRBJ2-2	TRBD1	.	TRBV5-1	CASSPWSQGDTGELFF	TGCGCCAGCAGTCCATGGTCACAGGGGGACACCGGGGAGCTGTTTTTT
TRBJ2-2	.	once	TRBV5-1	CASSLDQPGAGELFF	TGCGCCAGCAGCTTGGATCAGCCGGGAGCCGGGGAGCTGTTTTTT
TRBJ1-3	.	once	TRBV14	CASSPQWNTIYF	TGTGCCAGCAGCCCCCAATGGAACACCATATATTTT
TRBJ2-5	TRBD2	.	TRBV10-2	CASSLTSGQGTQYF	TGCGCCAGCAGTCTGACTAGCGGGCAGGGGACCCAGTACTTC
TRBJ2-2	TRBD2	.	TRBV6-1	CASSRGLGIPGELFF	TGTGCCAGCAGCCGAGGACTAGGAATCCCCGGGGAGCTGTTTTTT
TRBJ1-5	.	.	TRBV7-2	CASSLHQGSNQPQHF	TGTGCCAGCAGCTTACATCAGGGGAGCAATCAGCCCCAGCATTTT
TRBJ1-1	TRBD1	few	TRBV18	CASSPRDSVNTEAFF	TGTGCCAGCTCACCACGGGACAGCGTAAACACTGAAGCTTTCTTT
TRBJ1-1	.	.	TRBV5-1	CASSIEPPLEAFF	TGCGCCAGCAGCATTGAACCACCACTTGAAGCTTTCTTT
TRBJ1-3	.	.	TRBV6-5	CASSYLSDSSGNTIYF	TGTGCCAGCAGTTACCTCTCGGACAGCTCTGGAAACACCATATATTTT
TRBJ2-1	.	once	TRBV7-2	CASSSEGGSSYNEQFF	TGTGCCAGCAGCTCCGAGGGGGGAAGCTCCTACAATGAGCAGTTCTTC
TRBJ2-1	TRBD2	.	TRBV7-9	CASSPPRGVNEQFF	TGTGCCAGCAGCCCCCCCCGGGGGGTAAATGAGCAGTTCTTC
TRBJ1-5	.	once	TRBV19	CASSIKGGFSNQPQHF	TGTGCCAGTAGTATCAAGGGGGGATTTAGCAATCAGCCCCAGCATTTT
TRBJ2-5	.	.	TRBV30	CAWSPGGGETQYF	TGTGCCTGGAGTCCCGGGGGTGGAGAGACCCAGTACTTC
TRBJ2-5	.	.	TRBV6-5	CASPLGGETQYF	TGTGCCAGCCCCTTGGGAGGAGAGACCCAGTACTTC
TRBJ1-5	.	few	TRBV5-1	CASSLNGDKQPQHF	TGCGCCAGCAGCTTGAATGGGGATAAACAGCCCCAGCATTTT
TRBJ1-4	.	.	TRBV7-9	CASSPGGAGVGTTNEKLFF	TGTGCCAGCAGCCCCGGGGGGGCAGGCGTAGGTACAACTAATGAAAAACTGTTTTTT
TRBJ1-1	.	.	TRBV2	CASSEVPGAEAFF	TGTGCCAGCAGTGAGGTTCCGGGGGCTGAAGCTTTCTTT
TRBJ2-7	.	few	TRBV5-1	CASSHTELAYEQYF	TGCGCCAGCAGCCATACGGAATTGGCCTACGAGCAGTACTTC
TRBJ2-7	TRBD2	.	TRBV7-6	CASSQGLGYEQYF	TGTGCCAGCAGCCAAGGACTAGGGTACGAGCAGTACTTC
TRBJ2-1	TRBD1	.	TRBV5-1	CASRTGLYNEQFF	TGCGCCAGCAGGACAGGGCTTTACAATGAGCAGTTCTTC
TRBJ2-5	TRBD2	.	TRBV4-1	CASSQVLAAPQETQYF	TGCGCCAGCAGTCAAGTACTAGCGGCCCCTCAAGAGACCCAGTACTTC
TRBJ2-5	TRBD2	.	TRBV5-1	CASSLIAGDRGAQYF	TGCGCCAGCAGCTTGATAGCGGGGGACCGCGGGGCCCAGTACTTC
TRBJ1-6	TRBD1	.	TRBV6-5	CASSWTGNKNSPLHF	TGTGCCAGCAGTTGGACAGGGAATAAGAATTCACCCCTCCACTTT
TRBJ2-7	TRBD2	.	TRBV19	CASSSMGSSGGSYEQYF	TGTGCCAGTAGTTCAATGGGATCTAGCGGGGGCTCCTACGAGCAGTACTTC
TRBJ1-2	.	.	TRBV20-1	CSARHGYTF	TGCAGTGCTAGGCATGGGTATACCTTC
TRBJ1-1	.	.	TRBV19	CASSQTQTGNTEAFF	TGTGCCAGTAGCCAGACCCAGACAGGGAACACTGAAGCTTTCTTT
TRBJ2-7	.	.	TRBV6-1	CASAPLQGGSHEQYF	TGTGCCAGCGCGCCTCTACAGGGAGGTAGTCACGAGCAGTACTTC
TRBJ1-5	.	.	TRBV19	CASTPVQGQPQHF	TGTGCCAGTACCCCGGTGCAGGGGCAGCCCCAGCATTTT
TRBJ1-6	.	.	TRBV7-8	CASSLGGYNSPLHF	TGTGCCAGCAGCTTAGGGGGGTATAATTCACCCCTCCACTTT
TRBJ2-7	.	once	TRBV7-8	CASSPSSRADEQYF	TGTGCCAGCAGCCCTTCGTCCCGGGCCGACGAGCAGTACTTC
TRBJ1-5	.	.	TRBV7-8	CASSLGWGNQPQHF	TGTGCCAGCAGCTTAGGCTGGGGCAATCAGCCCCAGCATTTT
TRBJ1-2	TRBD1	many	TRBV18	CASSPDRGRNYGYTF	TGTGCCAGCTCACCGGACAGGGGGCGTAACTATGGCTACACCTTC
TRBJ1-5	.	.	TRBV5-6	CASSKSDYSNQPQHF	TGTGCCAGCAGCAAAAGCGACTATAGCAATCAGCCCCAGCATTTT
TRBJ1-3	.	.	TRBV30	CAWSSGSGNTIYF	TGTGCCTGGAGTTCAGGGTCTGGAAACACCATATATTTT
TRBJ2-3	.	.	TRBV29-1	CSVDPSLRDTQYF	TGCAGCGTTGATCCCAGCCTCAGAGATACGCAGTATTTT
TRBJ2-1	.	.	TRBV5-4	CASSAQYNEQFF	TGTGCCAGCAGCGCCCAATACAATGAGCAGTTCTTC
TRBJ2-6	.	.	TRBV4-1	CASSQRWNAGANVLTF	TGCGCCAGCAGCCAGCGGTGGAACGCTGGGGCCAACGTCCTGACTTTC
TRBJ1-2	.	once	TRBV5-8	CASTVNREMDYGYTF	TGTGCCAGCACCGTCAACAGGGAGATGGACTATGGCTACACCTTC
TRBJ2-7	.	.	TRBV9	CASSVSTSYEQYF	TGTGCCAGCAGCGTAAGCACCTCCTACGAGCAGTACTTC
TRBJ2-7	TRBD1	.	TRBV7-2	CASSAGQGVNEQYF	TGTGCCAGCAGCGCCGGACAGGGAGTCAACGAGCAGTACTTC
TRBJ1-2	.	.	TRBV5-6	CASSLADYGYTF	TGTGCCAGCAGCTTGGCCGACTATGGCTACACCTTC
TRBJ1-2	TRBD1	.	TRBV9	CASSVGTGNYGYTF	TGTGCCAGCAGCGTAGGGACAGGGAACTATGGCTACACCTTC
TRBJ1-4	.	.	TRBV30	CAWRGGEGEKLFF	TGTGCCTGGAGGGGGGGCGAGGGGGAAAAACTGTTTTTT
TRBJ1-6	.	.	TRBV15	CATSTGGTLHF	TGTGCCACCAGCACGGGAGGGACCCTCCACTTT
TRBJ1-5	.	.	TRBV30	CAWSEGYSNQPQHF	TGTGCCTGGAGTGAGGGATATAGCAATCAGCCCCAGCATTTT
TRBJ2-3	.	.	TRBV6-1	CASSLGRDTQYF	TGTGCCAGCAGTCTAGGGAGGGATACGCAGTATTTT
TRBJ1-2	TRBD1	many	TRBV7-9	CASSLEGTGASFYGYTF	TGTGCCAGCAGCTTAGAGGGGACAGGGGCTTCTTTCTATGGCTACACCTTC
TRBJ1-1	.	.	TRBV7-9	CASSPGGGRMGILAEAFF	TGTGCCAGCAGCCCCGGGGGGGGAAGAATGGGGATATTAGCTGAAGCTTTCTTT
TRBJ1-2	.	once	TRBV5-6	CASSLTGSGGGYTF	TGTGCCAGCAGCTTAACAGGGTCCGGTGGTGGCTACACCTTC
TRBJ2-1	.	.	TRBV9	CASSAPGGGQTYGGEQFF	TGTGCCAGCAGCGCCCCAGGTGGGGGACAGACATACGGGGGTGAGCAGTTCTTC
TRBJ1-5	.	few	TRBV4-1	CASSQDRNQPQHF	TGCGCCAGCAGCCAAGATCGAAATCAGCCCCAGCATTTT
TRBJ2-6	TRBD1	.	TRBV19	CASRPGTGDPGANVLTF	TGTGCCAGTAGACCAGGGACAGGGGACCCTGGGGCCAACGTCCTGACTTTC
TRBJ1-2	.	.	TRBV19	CASSGRAHNYGYTF	TGTGCCAGTAGTGGGAGGGCGCATAACTATGGCTACACCTTC
TRBJ2-2	.	.	TRBV5-1	CASMLGNRYTGELFF	TGCGCCAGCATGCTTGGAAATCGGTACACCGGGGAGCTGTTTTTT